This passage covers 10 T cell receptor beta chains from one sample sequenced in a study of cytomegalovirus exposure and HLA in healthy donors. Sequenced by immunoSEQ multiplex PCR; TCRdb stores in-frame clones only, minus some. The table records more than 80,000 clones, 88% of them present only once. Input material: PBMCs. The receptors originated from a woman younger than 30 in good health and CMV-seropositive.

The chain uses TRBV27 and TRBJ2-5; 11 bases fit TRBD2. The trim removed 6 bases at V and 1 base at J, leaving 7 bases unmatched. This CDR3 spans 16 amino acids. The germline gives CDR1 MNHEY, CDR2 SMNVEV (reference sequence). The CDR3 reads CASSPLAGGSQETQYF. DNA of the CDR3: TGTGCCAGCAGCCCCCTAGCGGGGGGATCCCAAGAGACCCAGTACTTC.

The chain employs TRBV7-2 and TRBJ2-1, with D maybe TRBD2 (6 bases). The CDR3 has 14 residues. V lost 0 bases and J lost 6, with 9 bases in between. In germline, CDR1 is SGHTA, CDR2 FQGNSA. CDR3 region: CASSLARGGNEQFF. The CDR3 nucleotides are TGTGCCAGCAGCTTAGCGCGGGGAGGCAATGAGCAGTTCTTC. The full variable domain, completed using reference TRBV7-2 and TRBJ2-1, is GAGVSQSPSNKVTEKGKDVELRCDPISGHTALYWYRQSLGQGLEFLIYFQGNSAPDKSGLPSDRFSAERTGGSVSTLTIQRTQQEDSAVYLCASSLARGGNEQFFGPGTRLTVL.

This chain uses TRBV5-4 with TRBJ2-5; TRBD2 matches 9 bases. The length of the CDR3 is 15 residues. J was trimmed by 3 bases and V by 2 bases; bases with no gene match: 5. Per germline, CDR1 SGHNT and CDR2 YYREEE (reference sequence). This CDR3 is CASSFGRGGEETQYF. As DNA, the CDR3 is TGTGCCAGCAGCTTTGGGCGGGGGGGTGAAGAGACCCAGTACTTC.

The genes are TRBV18 and TRBJ2-1, with D possibly TRBD1 on 5 matching bases. Germline CDR1 is KGHSH and CDR2 is LQKENI. The CDR3 has 13 residues. V was trimmed by 5 bases and J by 6 bases, leaving 11 bases between them. CDR3 amino acids: CASSLSGPNEQFF. The CDR3 DNA reads TGTGCCAGCTCATTGTCAGGGCCCAATGAGCAGTTCTTC.

The chain carries TRBV19 and TRBJ2-7; 8 bases match TRBD2. This CDR3 has 16 amino acids. After removal of 0 bases from V and 2 bases from J, the junction contained 6 bases not matched to a gene. Germline loops: CDR1 LNHDA, CDR2 SQIVND (reference sequence). The CDR3 loop reads CASSIDSSGYTYEQYF. The CDR3 DNA is TGTGCCAGTAGTATAGATTCTAGCGGGTACACCTACGAGCAGTACTTC.

This clone was observed once. This chain uses TRBV28 with TRBJ2-3; TRBD2 aligns across 10 bases. J lost 3 bases, V lost 6 bases, and 9 bases had no gene match. The CDR3 has 16 amino acids. CDR1 and CDR2 (germline): MDHEN, SYDVKM. The DNA of the CDR3 is TGTGCCAGCAGGGGGACAGCGGGGGGGCTGACAGATACGCAGTATTTT. It codes for CASRGTAGGLTDTQYF.

The V call is TRBV7-9, the J call TRBJ2-7; D might be TRBD1 (5 bases). Looked up from germline, CDR1 is SEHNR and CDR2 is FQNEAQ (reference sequence). Deletions cut 5 bases from V and 7 bases from J, with 12 bases between. The CDR3 covers 12 residues. CDR3 amino acids: CASSLQGEEQYF. DNA for the CDR3: TGTGCCAGCAGCCTCCAGGGCGAGGAGCAGTACTTC.

The chain has TRBV27 and TRBJ2-1; weak D call: TRBD1 (5 bases). V lost 8 bases to trimming and J lost 0 bases, with 11 bases between them. CDR3 length: 14 residues. Germline CDR1 is MNHEY and CDR2 is SMNVEV (reference sequence). CDR3 DNA sequence: TGTGCCAGCTCAGGGCCCAGCTCCTACAATGAGCAGTTCTTC. The encoded protein is CASSGPSSYNEQFF.

This chain uses TRBV4-1 with TRBJ2-4, with no clear D. Trimming stripped 6 bases from V and 0 bases from J, with 15 bases between. Germline V gene lookup returns CDR1 MGHRA and CDR2 YSYEKL. This CDR3 has 16 residues. This CDR3 reads CASSGVGFLAKNIQYF. CDR3 bases: TGCGCCAGCAGTGGAGTTGGGTTTCTAGCCAAAAACATTCAGTACTTC.

The V call is TRBV28, the J call TRBJ2-5, with 11 nucleotides matching TRBD2. Germline V lookup: CDR1 MDHEN, CDR2 SYDVKM. This CDR3 comprises 12 residues. The ends lost 7 bases at V and 6 bases at J; junction bases unmatched: 1. The CDR3 DNA is TGTGCCAGCACTAGCGGGGGGAAGACCCAGTACTTC. Its translation: CASTSGGKTQYF.